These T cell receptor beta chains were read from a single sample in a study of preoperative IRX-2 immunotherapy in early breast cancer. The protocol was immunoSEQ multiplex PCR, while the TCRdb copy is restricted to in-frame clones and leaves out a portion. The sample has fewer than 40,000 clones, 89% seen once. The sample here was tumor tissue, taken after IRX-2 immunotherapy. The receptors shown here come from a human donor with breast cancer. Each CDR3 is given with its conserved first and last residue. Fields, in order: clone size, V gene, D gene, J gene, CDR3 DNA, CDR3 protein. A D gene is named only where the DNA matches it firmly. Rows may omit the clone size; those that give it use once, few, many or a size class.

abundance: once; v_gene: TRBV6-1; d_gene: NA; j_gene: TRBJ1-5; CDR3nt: TGTGCCAGCAGTGAAGTGGGGGGGCTAAACAATCAGCCCCAGCATTTT; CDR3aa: CASSEVGGLNNQPQHF
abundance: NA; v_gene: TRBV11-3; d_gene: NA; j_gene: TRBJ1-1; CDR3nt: TGTGCCAGCAGCTTGCAGGGGATCGAGAACACTGAAGCTTTCTTT; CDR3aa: CASSLQGIENTEAFF
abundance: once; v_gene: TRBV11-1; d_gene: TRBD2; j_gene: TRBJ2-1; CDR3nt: TGTGCCAGCAGCTTGCTAGCGGGCTTTATAGGTGAGCAGTTCTTC; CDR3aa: CASSLLAGFIGEQFF
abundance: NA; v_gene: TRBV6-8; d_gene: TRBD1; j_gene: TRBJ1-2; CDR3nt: TGTGCCAGCAGTAGACAGGGCAACTATGGCTACACCTTC; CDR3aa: CASSRQGNYGYTF
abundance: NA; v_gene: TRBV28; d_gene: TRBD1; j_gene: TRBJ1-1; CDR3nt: TGTGCCAGCAGTCCACCGGGACAGATTTCTTTGGCTTTCTTT; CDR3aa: CASSPPGQISLAFF
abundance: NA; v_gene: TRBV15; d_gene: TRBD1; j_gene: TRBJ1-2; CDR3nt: TGTGCCACCAGCTTAGGACAGGGGGCCTTTGGCTACACCTTC; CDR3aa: CATSLGQGAFGYTF
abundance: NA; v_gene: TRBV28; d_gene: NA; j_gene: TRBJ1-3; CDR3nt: TGTGCCAGCAGTTTACTCCAGGGAAACACCATATATTTT; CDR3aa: CASSLLQGNTIYF
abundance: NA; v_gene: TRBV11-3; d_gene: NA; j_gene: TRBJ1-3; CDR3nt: TGTGCCAGCAGCTTGTATGGCTCTGGAAACACCATATATTTT; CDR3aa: CASSLYGSGNTIYF
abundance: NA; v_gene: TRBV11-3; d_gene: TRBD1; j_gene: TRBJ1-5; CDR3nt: TGTGCCAGCAGCCCCTGGACAGGGGAACAGCCCCAGCATTTT; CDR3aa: CASSPWTGEQPQHF
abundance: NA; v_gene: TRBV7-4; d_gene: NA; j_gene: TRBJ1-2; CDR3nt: TGTGCCAGCAGCCTCAACTCCCCAGAGTTCTATGGCTACACCTTC; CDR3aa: CASSLNSPEFYGYTF
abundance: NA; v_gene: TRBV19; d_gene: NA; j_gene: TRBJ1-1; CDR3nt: TGTGCCAGTACCCCCGCCCGTCCAGGGGTGAACACTGAAGCTTTCTTT; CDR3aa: CASTPARPGVNTEAFF
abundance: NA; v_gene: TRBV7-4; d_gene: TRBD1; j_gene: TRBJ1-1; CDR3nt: TGTGCCAGCAGCTTAGATTATGCCCAGGGGGCCACTGAAGCTTTCTTT; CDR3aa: CASSLDYAQGATEAFF
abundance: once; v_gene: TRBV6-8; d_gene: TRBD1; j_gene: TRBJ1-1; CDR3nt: TGTGCCAGCAGGCCATACGGACAGGGCAGCGGCACTGAAGCTTTCTTT; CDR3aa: CASRPYGQGSGTEAFF
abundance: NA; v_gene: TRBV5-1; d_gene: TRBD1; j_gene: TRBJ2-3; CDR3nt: TGCGCCAGCAGCCAAGGGACAGGGGGTGCAGATACGCAGTATTTT; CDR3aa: CASSQGTGGADTQYF
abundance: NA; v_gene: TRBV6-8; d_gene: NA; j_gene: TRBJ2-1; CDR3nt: TGTGCCAGCAGTTATGACAGAAGCTCCTACAATGAGCAGTTCTTC; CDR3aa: CASSYDRSSYNEQFF
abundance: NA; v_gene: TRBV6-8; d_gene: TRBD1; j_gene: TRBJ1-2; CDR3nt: TGTGCCTCAGGACAGGGGAGGGTCAATGGCTACACCTTC; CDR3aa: CASGQGRVNGYTF
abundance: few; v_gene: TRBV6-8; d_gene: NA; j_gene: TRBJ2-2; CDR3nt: TGTGCCAGCAGTGATTTCCAGGGGAGCGGGGAGCTGTTTTTT; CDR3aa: CASSDFQGSGELFF
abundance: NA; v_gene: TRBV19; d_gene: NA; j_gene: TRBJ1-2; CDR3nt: TGTGCCAGTAGTATAGGACGGGTCGGGGACTATGGCTACACCTTC; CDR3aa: CASSIGRVGDYGYTF
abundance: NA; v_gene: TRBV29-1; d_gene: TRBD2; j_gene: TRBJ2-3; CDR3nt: TGCAGCGTCTCGGGTAGCGGGGGACCAGATACGCAGTATTTT; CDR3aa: CSVSGSGGPDTQYF
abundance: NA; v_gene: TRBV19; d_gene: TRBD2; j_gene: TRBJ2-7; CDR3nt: TGTGCCAGTAGATCCGCGGGAGGGCCTAGGGAGCAGTACTTC; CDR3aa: CASRSAGGPREQYF
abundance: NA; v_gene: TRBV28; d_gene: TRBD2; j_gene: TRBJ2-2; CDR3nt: TGTGCCAGCAGTCCCAGCGGGGGGATGAACACCGGGGAGCTGTTTTTT; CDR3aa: CASSPSGGMNTGELFF
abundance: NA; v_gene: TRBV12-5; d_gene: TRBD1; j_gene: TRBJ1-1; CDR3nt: TGTGCTAGTGGGGCTTACAGGGGGCTGGCGGACACTGAAGCTTTCTTT; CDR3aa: CASGAYRGLADTEAFF
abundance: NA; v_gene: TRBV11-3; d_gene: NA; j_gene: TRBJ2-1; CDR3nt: TGTGCCAGCAGCTTAGGCAGAGGGGTGAATGAGCAGTTCTTC; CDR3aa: CASSLGRGVNEQFF
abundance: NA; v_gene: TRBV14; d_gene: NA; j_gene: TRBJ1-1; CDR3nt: TGTGCCAGCAGCGCTCAGGGTGGCACTGAAGCTTTCTTT; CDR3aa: CASSAQGGTEAFF
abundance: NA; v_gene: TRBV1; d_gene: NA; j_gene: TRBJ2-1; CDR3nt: TGCGCCAGCAGCCGGGGGACTAGCGGGATTAATGAGCAGTTCTTC; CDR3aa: CASSRGTSGINEQFF
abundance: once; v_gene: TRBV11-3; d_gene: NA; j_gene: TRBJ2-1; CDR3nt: TGTGCCAGCAGCCAAAGAGGTATCCAGTACAATGAGCAGTTCTTC; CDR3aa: CASSQRGIQYNEQFF
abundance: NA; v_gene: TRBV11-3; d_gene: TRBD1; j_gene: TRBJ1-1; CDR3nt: TGTGCCAGCAGCTTCCAGGGGGGGGTGAGGACTGAAGCTTTCTTT; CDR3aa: CASSFQGGVRTEAFF
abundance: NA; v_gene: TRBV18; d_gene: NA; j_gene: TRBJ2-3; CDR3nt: TGTGCCAGCTCACAGGACTTTTCTACGCAGTATTTT; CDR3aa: CASSQDFSTQYF
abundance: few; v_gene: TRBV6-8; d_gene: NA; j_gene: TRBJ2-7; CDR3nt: TGTGCCACCCAGACTCAAACCTACGAGCAGTACTTC; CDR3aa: CATQTQTYEQYF
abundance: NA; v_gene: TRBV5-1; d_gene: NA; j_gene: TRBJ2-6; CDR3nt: TGCGCCAGCAGCTTGGAAATTGCTGGGGCCAACGTCCTGACTTTC; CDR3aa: CASSLEIAGANVLTF
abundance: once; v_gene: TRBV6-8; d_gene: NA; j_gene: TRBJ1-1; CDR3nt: TGTGCCAGCAGTTACGGACGGGGGAACACTGAAGCTTTCTTT; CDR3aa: CASSYGRGNTEAFF
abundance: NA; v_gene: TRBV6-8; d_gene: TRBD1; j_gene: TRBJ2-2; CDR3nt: TGTGCCAGCAGTGACCCTCGGGACAGGGGAGACACCAGGGAGCTGTTTTTT; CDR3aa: CASSDPRDRGDTRELFF
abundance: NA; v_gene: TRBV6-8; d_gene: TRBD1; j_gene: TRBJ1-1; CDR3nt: TGTGCCAGCAGACAGCCGGGACAGGGCACTGAAGCTTTCTTT; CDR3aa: CASRQPGQGTEAFF
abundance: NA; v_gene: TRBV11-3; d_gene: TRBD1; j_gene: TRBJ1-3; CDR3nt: TGTGCCAGCAGTCGACGACAGGGTTGGACAAACACCATATATTTT; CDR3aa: CASSRRQGWTNTIYF
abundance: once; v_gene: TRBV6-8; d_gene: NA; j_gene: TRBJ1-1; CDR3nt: TGTGCCACTGGGGGCAGACTGAACACTGAAGCTTTCTTT; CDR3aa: CATGGRLNTEAFF
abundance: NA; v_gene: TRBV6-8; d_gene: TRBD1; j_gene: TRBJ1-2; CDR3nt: TGTGCCATCGGGACAGGGACCATCTATGGCTACACCTTC; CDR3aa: CAIGTGTIYGYTF
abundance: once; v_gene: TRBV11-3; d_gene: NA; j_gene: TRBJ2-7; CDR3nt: TGTGCCAGCAGCTTAGACGGGAGCCCCAACGAGCAGTACTTC; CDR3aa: CASSLDGSPNEQYF
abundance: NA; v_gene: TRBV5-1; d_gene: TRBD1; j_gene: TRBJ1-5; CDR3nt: TGCGCCAGCAGCTTGCGGACAGGGGCAGATCAGCCCCAGCATTTT; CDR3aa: CASSLRTGADQPQHF
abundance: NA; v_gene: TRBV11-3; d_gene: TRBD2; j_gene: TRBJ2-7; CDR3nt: TGTGCCAGCAGCTTAGGTGCTTCGGGAGGAACCTACGAGCAGTACTTC; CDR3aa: CASSLGASGGTYEQYF
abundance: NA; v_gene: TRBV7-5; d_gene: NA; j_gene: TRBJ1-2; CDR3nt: TGTGCCAGCAGCTTACGGACAGGGGGCAACTATGGCTACACCTTC; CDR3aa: CASSLRTGGNYGYTF
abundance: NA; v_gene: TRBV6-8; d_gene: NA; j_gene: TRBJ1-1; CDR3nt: TGTGCCAGCGGACCACAGGGATCGAACACTGAAGCTTTCTTT; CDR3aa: CASGPQGSNTEAFF
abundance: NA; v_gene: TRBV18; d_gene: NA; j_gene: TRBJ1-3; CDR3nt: TGTGCCAGCTCACCGGACAGAGGAAACACCATATATTTT; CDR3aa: CASSPDRGNTIYF
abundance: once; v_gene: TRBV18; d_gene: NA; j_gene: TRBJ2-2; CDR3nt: TGTGCCAGCTCATTTGAACCGGGGTCGAACACCGGGGAGCTGTTTTTT; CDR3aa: CASSFEPGSNTGELFF
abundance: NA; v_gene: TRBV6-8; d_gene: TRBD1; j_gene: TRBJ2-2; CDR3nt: TGTGCCAGCAGTTACGACAGGGGGAACACCGGGGAGCTGTTTTTT; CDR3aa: CASSYDRGNTGELFF
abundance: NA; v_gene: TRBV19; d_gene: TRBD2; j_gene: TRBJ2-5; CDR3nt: TGTGCCAGTAGTATAGTTTCGACTAGCGCGAAAGAGACCCAGTACTTC; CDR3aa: CASSIVSTSAKETQYF
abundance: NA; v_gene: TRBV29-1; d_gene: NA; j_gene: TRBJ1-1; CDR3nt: TGCAGCGTTGAAGGATTGAACACTGAAGCTTTCTTT; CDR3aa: CSVEGLNTEAFF
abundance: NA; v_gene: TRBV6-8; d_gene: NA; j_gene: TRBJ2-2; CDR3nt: TGTGCCAGCAGTTACGACACGAACACCGGGGAGCTGTTTTTT; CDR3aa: CASSYDTNTGELFF
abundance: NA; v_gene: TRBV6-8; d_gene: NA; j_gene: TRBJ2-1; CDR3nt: TGTGCCAGCAGTTGGACCCATGCATACAATGAGCAGTTCTTC; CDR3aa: CASSWTHAYNEQFF
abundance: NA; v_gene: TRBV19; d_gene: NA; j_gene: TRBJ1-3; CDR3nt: TGTGCCAGTAGTTTACAGGGCCGGTTATCTGGAAACACCATATATTTT; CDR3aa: CASSLQGRLSGNTIYF
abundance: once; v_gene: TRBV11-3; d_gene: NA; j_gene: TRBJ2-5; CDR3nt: TGTGCCAGCAGCTTAGGATCCCCCGGGGTGGAGACCCAGTACTTC; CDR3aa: CASSLGSPGVETQYF
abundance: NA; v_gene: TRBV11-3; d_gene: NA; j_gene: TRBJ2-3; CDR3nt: TGTGCCAGCAGCGTAACAGGATCTAGCACAGATACGCAGTATTTT; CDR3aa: CASSVTGSSTDTQYF
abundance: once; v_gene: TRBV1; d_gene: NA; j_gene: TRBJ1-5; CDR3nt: TGCGCCAGCAGCCAAGATCCCCAACAGGATAGCAATCAGCCCCAGCATTTT; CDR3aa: CASSQDPQQDSNQPQHF
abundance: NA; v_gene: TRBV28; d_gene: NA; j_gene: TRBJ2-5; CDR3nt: TGTGCCAGCAGTTTGGGATCCACAGGGCAAGAGACCCAGTACTTC; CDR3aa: CASSLGSTGQETQYF